Listed below are T cell receptor beta chains from one sample, sequenced in a study of blood T cell repertoires in COVID-19. Libraries were prepared by immunoSEQ multiplex PCR; TCRdb keeps only in-frame clonotypes and omits some of them. The table has about 310,000 clones, approximately 90% seen once. The material sequenced was PBMCs or T cells enriched from blood (not recorded which). The receptors come from a woman younger than 30 who had recovered from COVID-19. Each CDR3 is given with its conserved first and last residue. D genes are given only for firm matches. A row's size may be missing; if present it is once, few, many or a size class.

TRBD2	-	TRBV6-2/TRBV6-3	TRBJ2-2	TGTGCCAGCAGTAACGGACTAGCGGGGGGCACGACACCGGGGAAGCTGTTTTTT	CASSNGLAGGTTPGKLFF
TRBD1	-	TRBV5-1	TRBJ2-3	TGCGCCAGCAGCTTGGGGGACAGGAACAAAGATACGCAGTATTTT	CASSLGDRNKDTQYF
-	once	TRBV9	TRBJ1-3	TGTGCCAGCAGCGCACAGGTCTCTGGAAACACCATATATTTT	CASSAQVSGNTIYF
-	-	TRBV7-6	TRBJ2-3	TGTGCCAGCAGCTTATCCGGGGATACGCAGTATTTT	CASSLSGDTQYF
TRBD2	-	TRBV19	TRBJ2-7	TGTGCCAGTAGTCCTAGCGGGAGATCCTCCTACGAGCAGTACTTC	CASSPSGRSSYEQYF
-	-	TRBV28	TRBJ2-5	TGTGCCAGCAGTCCCCCCACTACTAGGACCCAGTACTTC	CASSPPTTRTQYF
-	-	TRBV12-3/TRBV12-4	TRBJ2-7	TGTGCCAGCAGGCAGGGGGGAACCTACGAGCAGTACTTC	CASRQGGTYEQYF
TRBD1	few	TRBV30	TRBJ1-2	TGTGCCTGGAGTGTAGCGGGGGTTAGGGGGCGCGACTATGGCTACACCTTC	CAWSVAGVRGRDYGYTF
TRBD1	-	TRBV19	TRBJ2-2	TGTGCCAGTAGTATGAGGAACAGGGGGCCCCTGAGGACCGGGGAGCTGTTTTTT	CASSMRNRGPLRTGELFF
TRBD2	-	TRBV7-2	TRBJ2-1	TGTGCCAGCAGCTTCGGACTAGCGTCGTACAATGAGCAGTTCTTC	CASSFGLASYNEQFF
-	-	TRBV5-1	TRBJ1-1	TGCGCCAGCAGCCAGGCCAAACAGGCGGGGATGAACACTGAAGCTTTCTTT	CASSQAKQAGMNTEAFF
-	few	TRBV5-6	TRBJ1-5	TGTGCCAGCAGCTGGGGACATCTAGGGGGCAATCAGCCCCAGCATTTT	CASSWGHLGGNQPQHF
-	-	TRBV6-7	TRBJ1-4	TGTGCCAGCGGGCCAGGGACATTTCCAACTAATGAAAAACTGTTTTTT	CASGPGTFPTNEKLFF
TRBD1	-	TRBV6-2/TRBV6-3	TRBJ1-4	TGTGCCAGCAGTACTACCGGGACAGGGAATGAAAAACTGTTTTTT	CASSTTGTGNEKLFF
TRBD1	-	TRBV19	TRBJ1-2	TGTGCCAGTAGTACTCAGGGGGTCAACGGTTATGGCTACACCTTC	CASSTQGVNGYGYTF
-	-	TRBV7-9	TRBJ2-2	TGTGCCAGCAGCGGGCAGGGGGACTCCGGGGAGCTGTTTTTT	CASSGQGDSGELFF
-	once	TRBV24-1	TRBJ2-5	TGTGCCACCAGTGCAACAGTTGAAGAGACCCAGTACTTC	CATSATVEETQYF
-	-	TRBV9	TRBJ2-1	TGTGCCAGCAGCGGACAACAAAGGGGGACTGAGCAGTTCTTC	CASSGQQRGTEQFF
TRBD1	-	TRBV7-3	TRBJ2-7	TGTGCCAGCAGCCCAAGAAGGACAGGGGGGTACCACGAGCAGTACTTC	CASSPRRTGGYHEQYF
TRBD1	-	TRBV9	TRBJ2-3	TGTGCCAGCAGCCAAGGGACAGTTAGCACAGATACGCAGTATTTT	CASSQGTVSTDTQYF
TRBD1	-	TRBV7-8	TRBJ1-1	TGTGCCAGCAGCTGGGCCGCGACAGGGGGCGGTGAAGCTTTCTTT	CASSWAATGGGEAFF
-	few	TRBV6-6	TRBJ1-2	TGTGCCAGCAGTCCGATCCCGCTCTGGGAAGGGAGTGATGGCTACACCTTC	CASSPIPLWEGSDGYTF
TRBD1	-	TRBV6-5	TRBJ1-2	TGTGCCATAGCCCAGACAGGGGATGACTATGGCTACACCTTC	CAIAQTGDDYGYTF
-	-	TRBV19	TRBJ2-2	TGTGCCAGTAGTATAGGCTCAGGGGCTAACACCGGGGAGCTGTTTTTT	CASSIGSGANTGELFF
TRBD1	-	TRBV19	TRBJ2-2	TGTGCCAGTAGTATAGGCGAGGGACAGGCTAGCACCGGGGAGCTGTTTTTT	CASSIGEGQASTGELFF
-	-	TRBV9	TRBJ1-5	TGTGCCAGCAGCCCCCTGGCAGGGGATCAGCCCCAGCATTTT	CASSPLAGDQPQHF
-	-	TRBV4-2	TRBJ2-1	TGTGCCAGCAGCCCATGGGGGGAGAAGGGCAATGAGCAGTTCTTC	CASSPWGEKGNEQFF
-	-	TRBV4-3	TRBJ1-4	TGCGCCAGCAGCCAGGGAGGAACCACAGGAGGCGAAAAACTGTTTTTT	CASSQGGTTGGEKLFF
TRBD1	-	TRBV9	TRBJ1-3	TGTGCCAGCAGCGTAGGGACAGGGGTGGGAAACACCATATATTTT	CASSVGTGVGNTIYF
-	-	TRBV7-9	TRBJ1-5	TGTGCCAGCAGCTTAGCATACGCGGGGAGCAATCAGCCCCAGCATTTT	CASSLAYAGSNQPQHF
-	-	TRBV4-1	TRBJ2-2	TGCGCCAGCAGCCAAGAATCGTCGGGCGGGGAGCTGTTTTTT	CASSQESSGGELFF
TRBD2	once	TRBV7-8	TRBJ2-3	TGTGCCAGCAGCCGAGGTGGCGGGGGGAGCACAGATACGCAGTATTTT	CASSRGGGGSTDTQYF
TRBD2	-	TRBV28	TRBJ2-5	TGTGCCAGCAGTTTATGCCTCGTCGGGCTAGCGGAGAGATGGCAAGAGACCCAGTACTTC	CASSLCLVGLAERWQETQYF
-	few	TRBV7-9	TRBJ2-7	TGTGCCAGCAGCTTATCAGGGATAGGACACGAGCAGTACTTC	CASSLSGIGHEQYF
TRBD1	-	TRBV7-2	TRBJ1-6	TGTGCCAGCAGCTTGACAGGGACAATTTCACCCCTCCACTTT	CASSLTGTISPLHF
TRBD2	-	TRBV4-1	TRBJ2-3	TGCGCCAGCAGCCACCGATGGGTCTGGACTAGCGGGAAGCTGCAAACAGATACGCAGTATTTT	CASSHRWVWTSGKLQTDTQYF
-	-	TRBV11-1	TRBJ1-6	TGTGCCAGCAGCTTAGGGGGACAAGTGGGTGCACCCCTCCACTTT	CASSLGGQVGAPLHF
TRBD1	-	TRBV19	TRBJ1-2	TGTGCCAGTGGGACAGTCCCGACCTATGGCTACACCTTC	CASGTVPTYGYTF
-	-	TRBV7-9	TRBJ2-3	TGTGCCAGCAGCTTAGCTCTTTCCAGGACTAACACAGATACGCAGTATTTT	CASSLALSRTNTDTQYF
-	-	TRBV7-6	TRBJ1-3	TGTGCCAGCAGCTTAGATCAGGGGCCCTCTGGAAACACCATATATTTT	CASSLDQGPSGNTIYF
TRBD2	-	TRBV16	TRBJ2-1	TGTGCCAGCAGCCCCTTTAGCGGGAGGGTAGCCTACAATGAGCAGTTCTTC	CASSPFSGRVAYNEQFF
TRBD2	-	TRBV27	TRBJ2-3	TGTGCCAGCAGTATACCGAGCGGGAGGAACACAGATACGCAGTATTTT	CASSIPSGRNTDTQYF
-	-	TRBV4-3	TRBJ2-5	TGCGCCAGCAGCCAAGAGAGGTACGGAGAGACCCAGTACTTC	CASSQERYGETQYF
TRBD1	few	TRBV6-5	TRBJ2-3	TGTGCCAGCAGTCGGACAGGGCCCAGAACAGATACGCAGTATTTT	CASSRTGPRTDTQYF
-	-	TRBV29-1	TRBJ1-2	TGCAGCGTTGAAGGGCCACCTAGTAACTATGGCTACACCTTC	CSVEGPPSNYGYTF
TRBD2	-	TRBV15	TRBJ2-1	TGTGCCACCAAGACTAGCGGAGGGGTCTATGAGCAGTTCTTC	CATKTSGGVYEQFF
-	-	TRBV11-2	TRBJ1-6	TGTGCCAGCAGCGCCGGGGGTCTCGGGGCGCCCCTCCACTTT	CASSAGGLGAPLHF
TRBD2	-	TRBV28	TRBJ2-7	TGTGCCAGCAGTTTTTTTCCGGGTAGCGGGGACTACGAGCAGTACTTC	CASSFFPGSGDYEQYF
-	-	TRBV5-1	TRBJ1-2	TGCGCCAGCAGGACCACCGGGGGTTCCTATGGCTACACCTTC	CASRTTGGSYGYTF
TRBD1	-	TRBV28	TRBJ1-5	TGTGCCAGCAGCCCCAGGACAGGCGAGCCCCAGCATTTT	CASSPRTGEPQHF
TRBD1	-	TRBV2	TRBJ1-3	TGTGCCAGCAGTGTTCTGACAGGGGTCGGAAACACCATATATTTT	CASSVLTGVGNTIYF
TRBD1	-	TRBV11-2	TRBJ1-2	TGTGCCAGCAGCTCCTGGACAGGGGGTTTCTATGGCTACACCTTC	CASSSWTGGFYGYTF
-	few	TRBV7-9	TRBJ1-3	TGTGCCAGCAGCTTATCACAGGCCTCTGGAAACACCATATATTTT	CASSLSQASGNTIYF
-	-	TRBV4-1	TRBJ2-1	TGCGCCAGCAGCTCGGGGGACTACAATGAGCAGTTCTTC	CASSSGDYNEQFF
-	-	TRBV5-1	TRBJ2-2	TGCGCCAGCAGCTTGGCTAACCCATCGGCCGGGGAGCTGTTTTTT	CASSLANPSAGELFF
-	-	TRBV6-5	TRBJ2-1	TGTGCCAGCAGTTACCCGGGGACTTATTTCTACAATGAGCAGTTCTTC	CASSYPGTYFYNEQFF